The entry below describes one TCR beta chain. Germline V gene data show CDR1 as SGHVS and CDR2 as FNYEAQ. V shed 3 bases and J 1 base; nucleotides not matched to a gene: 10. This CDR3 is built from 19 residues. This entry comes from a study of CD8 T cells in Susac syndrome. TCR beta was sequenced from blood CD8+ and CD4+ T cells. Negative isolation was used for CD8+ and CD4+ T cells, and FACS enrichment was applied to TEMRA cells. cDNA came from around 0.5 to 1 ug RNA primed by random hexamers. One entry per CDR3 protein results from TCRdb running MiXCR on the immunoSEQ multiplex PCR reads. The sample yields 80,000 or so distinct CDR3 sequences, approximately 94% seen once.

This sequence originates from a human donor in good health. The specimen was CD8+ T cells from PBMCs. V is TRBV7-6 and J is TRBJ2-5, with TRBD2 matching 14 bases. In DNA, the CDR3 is TGTGCCAGCAGCTTTCCAGGACTAGCGGGAGGCCAGGGCCAAGAGACCCAGTACTTC. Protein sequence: CASSFPGLAGGQGQETQYF.